These 10 T cell receptor beta chains came from one sample sequenced in a study of glioma-infiltrating T cells. The iRepertoire nested amplicon-rescue multiplex PCR amplified TCR alpha and beta CDR3s from RNA. TCRdb called the multiplex PCR reads again in MiXCR, with one record for every CDR3 protein. The table lists 100,000 to 150,000 distinct CDR3 sequences, approximately 23% of them singletons. The source material was glioma tissue, nonneoplastic brain tissue, or PBMCs (not recorded which). These receptors came from a human donor with low-grade glioma or glioblastoma, undergoing nonglioma brain surgery, or in good health (not recorded which).

Comments on this clonotype: Being one base from a much bigger clone, this may be a read error. The chain carries TRBV20-1 and TRBJ1-5; D uncertain. This CDR3 comprises 12 residues. Germline V lookup: CDR1 DFQATT, CDR2 SNEGSKA (reference sequence). CDR3 in amino acids: CGARDDRPPQHF. The CDR3 DNA follows: TGCGGTGCTAGAGACGACCGACCGCCCCAGCATTTT.

This clonotype showed up many times. This sequence joins TRBV20-1 and TRBJ2-7; 9 bases agree with TRBD2. With V trimmed by 5 bases and J by 3 bases, 23 bases remained unmatched. Per the germline V gene, CDR1 is DFQATT and CDR2 is SNEGSKA (reference sequence). The length of the CDR3 is 19 residues. As DNA, the CDR3 is TGCAGTGCTGGAGGGGAAAATTTAGCGGGAGCAATGAATATCTACGAGCAGTACTTC. Amino acid sequence: CSAGGENLAGAMNIYEQYF.

This clonotype was seen at least ten times. The J gene is TRBJ2-7, the V gene TRBV7-2; 8 bases map to TRBD1. With V trimmed by 5 bases and J by 0 bases, 6 bases remained unmatched. CDR3 size: 15 residues. Germline V gives CDR1 SGHTA, CDR2 FQGNSA. CDR3 coding DNA: TGTGCCAGCAGCGCCGGACAGGGTAGCTCCTACGAGCAGTACTTC. The encoded protein is CASSAGQGSSYEQYF. The whole variable domain, remainder taken from reference TRBV7-2 and TRBJ2-7, is GAGVSQSPSNKVTEKGKDVELRCDPISGHTALYWYRQSLGQGLEFLIYFQGNSAPDKSGLPSDRFSAERTGGSVSTLTIQRTQQEDSAVYLCASSAGQGSSYEQYFGPGTRLTVT.

The chain carries TRBV5-1 and TRBJ2-7; no firm D call. V was shortened by 4 bases and J by 6 bases, with 11 bases between the two germline ends. The CDR3 is made up of 12 amino acids. Germline CDR1 reads SGHRS; CDR2 reads YFSETQ. The CDR3 loop is CASSLENGEQYF. The CDR3 DNA reads as TGCGCCAGCAGCCTCGAAAACGGCGAGCAGTACTTC.

This clonotype was counted at least ten times. V usage is TRBV4-1 and J usage is TRBJ2-3; TRBD2 matches 7 bases. Trimming at V came to 4 bases and at J to 4 bases, leaving 14 bases not matched to a gene. The CDR3 is made up of 17 amino acids. CDR1 and CDR2 (germline): MGHRA, YSYEKL. This chain's CDR3 is CASSRSMAGVLSDTQYF. The DNA of the CDR3 is TGCGCCAGCAGCCGCTCCATGGCGGGAGTCTTATCAGATACGCAGTATTTT.

Of note for this clonotype: One junction end disagrees with the germline gene, perhaps due to a read error. V gene TRBV5-1 combines with J gene TRBJ1-1; D is ambiguous. There are 18 residues in the CDR3. The germline V gene encodes CDR1 SGHRS and CDR2 YFSETQ. CDR3 amino acids: CASSLVRGLGFSNTESFF. The CDR3 region has the DNA TGCGCCAGCAGCTTGGTTAGAGGATTGGGGTTCTCCAACACTGAATCTTTCTTT.

There are many counts of this clonotype. The V call is TRBV28, the J call TRBJ1-2; no firm D call. CDR1 and CDR2 (germline): MDHEN, SYDVKM. This CDR3 has 10 residues. V shed 6 bases and J shed 8 bases, with 7 bases lying between them. The CDR3 nucleotides are TGTGCCAGCAGACAAGGAGGCTACACCTTC. The encoded protein is CASRQGGYTF.

This clonotype occurred many times. The chain links TRBV7-2 to TRBJ2-3, with TRBD2 matching over 7 bases. V was clipped by 5 bases and J by 2 bases; unmatched bases: 7. There are 15 residues in the CDR3. Germline V gene lookup returns CDR1 SGHTA and CDR2 FQGNSA. The CDR3 coding sequence is TGTGCCAGCAGCGATGGGGAGGGAACCACAGATACGCAGTATTTT. This sequence encodes CASSDGEGTTDTQYF.

By sample fraction, this clonotype is medium-sized. The rearrangement uses TRBV6-1 and TRBJ1-1; D is undetermined. The CDR3 has 14 amino acids. V was trimmed by 5 bases and J by 0 bases, leaving 10 bases between them. Germline V gene sequence: CDR1 MNHNS, CDR2 SASEGT. The CDR3 reads CASSKKGMNTEAFF. DNA for the CDR3: TGTGCCAGCAGTAAGAAGGGCATGAACACTGAAGCTTTCTTT.

This clonotype was observed at least ten times. The gene calls are TRBV6-4 and TRBJ2-3; perhaps D is TRBD1 or TRBD2 (5 bases each). The CDR3 totals 16 residues. Germline V lookup: CDR1 MRHNA, CDR2 SNTAGT. Trimming pared 0 bases from V and 3 bases from J, leaving 13 bases between. CDR3 coding DNA: TGTGCCAGCAGTGACTCGGGTCAGGGAGATACAGATACGCAGTATTTT. This sequence encodes CASSDSGQGDTDTQYF.